The text below deals with one T cell receptor (beta chain). As yet, its antigen is unknown. CDR3 length equals 15 residues. The V and J ends lost 2 bases and 9 bases, in that order; junction bases with no gene match: 5. Germline CDR1 is MRHNA and CDR2 is SNTAGT. This specimen comes from a study of cytomegalovirus exposure and HLA in healthy donors. At the level of the study: Under 85% of 398 genotyped donors fell in the Caucasian-associated ancestry cluster. Study-wide results and limits: A missense variant in DCLRE1C was later tied to TCR beta V- and J-gene trimming. In an earlier analysis, in some 600 donors, most V segments appeared productive either ~90% or ~30% of the time.

Primers included in the PCR were 60 Vbeta and 13 Jbeta primers. This table comes from immunoSEQ multiplex PCR, and its TCRdb copy is limited to in-frame clones, with some not included. This table lists tens of thousands of clones. The chain carries TRBV6-4 and TRBJ2-1, with 12 nucleotides matching TRBD2. Sequencing was performed on PBMCs. This clonotype originated in a man younger than 45 in good health and CMV-seropositive. CDR3 DNA sequence: TGTGCCAGCAGTGACGATCTAGCGGGAGGGGCTGAGCAGTTCTTC. Amino acids: CASSDDLAGGAEQFF.